This T cell receptor (beta chain) was sequenced in a study of radiotherapy plus CTLA-4 blockade in lung cancer. About the research overall: Among all patients, 15% to 20% showed objective responses, while about 34% had disease control. General study points: Early clonal dynamics of blood T cells, together with interferon-beta, were reported as the best response predictor. Clones derived from tumor TCRs expanded in blood after radiotherapy plus ipilimumab.

Trimming shortened V by 0 bases and J by 4 bases, and 10 bases separated the two germline ends. The CDR3 contains 14 residues. The germline V gene has CDR1 LGHNA and CDR2 YSLEER. Clones were read by immunoSEQ multiplex PCR, and TCRdb kept only the in-frame ones, dropping some. This table has a few thousand clones, approximately 88% appearing once. Turning to this clone: Its antigen is unidentified.

Focal radiation and CTLA-4 blockade (ipilimumab) were tested in chemo-refractory metastatic non-small-cell lung cancer patients. The chain joins TRBV4-3 to TRBJ2-7, with D tentatively TRBD1 (5 bases). Sequences were derived from tumor tissue, sampled from a patient treated with radiotherapy plus ipilimumab. This TCR was recovered from a human donor with non-small cell lung cancer that progressed on radiotherapy plus ipilimumab. The CDR3 reads CASSQDQGLYEQYF. DNA of the CDR3: TGCGCCAGCAGCCAAGATCAGGGCCTATACGAGCAGTACTTC.